The 17 T cell receptor beta chains reported below all come from one sample, sequenced in a study of blood T cell repertoires in COVID-19. Repertoires were generated with immunoSEQ multiplex PCR, while TCRdb's copy carries only in-frame clones and drops some. This sample has 100,000 to 150,000 clones, with roughly 69% found just once. Source material: peripheral blood. All receptors derive from a woman in her 70s with acute or convalescent COVID-19.

This rearrangement joins TRBV5-1 to TRBJ2-1, with 7 bases that match TRBD2. The CDR3 extends over 14 amino acids. Germline V gene data show CDR1 as SGHRS and CDR2 as YFSETQ. V shed 0 bases, J shed 8 bases, and the junction held 5 bases outside the gene matches. This CDR3 is CASSLELTSDEQFF. CDR3 DNA sequence: TGCGCCAGCAGCTTGGAATTAACTAGCGATGAGCAGTTCTTC.

The chain recombines TRBV29-1 with TRBJ2-1, with D possibly matching TRBD2 (5 bases). Germline V lookup: CDR1 SQVTM, CDR2 ANQGSEA. V lost 3 bases, J lost 6 bases, and 9 bases lay in between. This CDR3 comprises 12 residues. The CDR3 here is CSVEVAGNEQFF. DNA for the CDR3: TGCAGCGTTGAGGTCGCGGGCAATGAGCAGTTCTTC.

This clone showed up just a few times. The CDR3 DNA sequence: TGTGCCAGCAGCCCGACAGAGCTTCAGGGAGAGACCCAGTACTTC. It is translated as CASSPTELQGETQYF. The V call is TRBV5-6, the J call TRBJ2-5, with D possibly TRBD1 on 5 matching bases. Germline V gives CDR1 SGHDT, CDR2 YYEEEE. Between the trimmed V and J ends, which lost 4 bases and 4 bases, there was a span of 17 bases. The CDR3 loop spans 15 amino acids. Looking up the rest from reference TRBV5-6 and TRBJ2-5 gives the full variable domain: DAGVTQSPTHLIKTRGQQVTLRCSPKSGHDTVSWYQQALGQGPQFIFQYYEEEERQRGNFPDRFSGHQFPNYSSELNVNALLLGDSALYLCASSPTELQGETQYFGPGTRLLVL.

The chain couples TRBV4-1 to TRBJ2-2; D may be TRBD2 (6 bases). This CDR3 contains 15 residues. Germline-derived CDR1 and CDR2 are MGHRA and YSYEKL. With 4 bases removed from V and 5 bases from J, the gap between germline ends came to 14 bases. The DNA for the CDR3 is TGCGCCAGCAGCCCCCCGAGCGCGGGGACCGGGGAGCTGTTTTTT. Its translation is CASSPPSAGTGELFF.

The V gene is TRBV2, the J gene TRBJ2-7; D uncertain. V lost 4 bases, J lost 1 base, and 8 bases lay in between. CDR1 and CDR2 (germline): SNHLY, FYNNEI. This CDR3 is built from 13 residues. The CDR3 DNA follows: TGTGCCAGCAGTGTTGGCAGTTCCTACGAGCAGTACTTC. This codes for CASSVGSSYEQYF.

The gene calls are TRBV5-1 and TRBJ2-5; 8 bases align to TRBD1. Germline loops: CDR1 SGHRS, CDR2 YFSETQ. The V segment lost 4 bases and the J segment 1 base; nucleotides outside the gene matches: 6. The CDR3 is 15 residues long. The CDR3 sequence: CASSEGTGPQETQYF. For the CDR3, the DNA is TGCGCCAGCAGCGAGGGGACAGGTCCCCAAGAGACCCAGTACTTC.

The J gene is TRBJ2-5, the V gene TRBV21-1; the table calls TRBD2, which could not be checked here. TRBV21-1 is a documented pseudogene. The CDR3 covers 17 residues. The CDR3 is CASSNLARERCQETQYF. CDR3 DNA: TGTGCCAGCAGCAACCTTGCGCGGGAGCGGTGCCAAGAGACCCAGTACTTC.

This chain connects TRBV5-1 to TRBJ2-1; 9 bases map to TRBD2. The trim removed 4 bases at V and 4 bases at J, leaving 6 bases unmatched. The CDR3 has 15 residues. Germline assignment: CDR1 SGHRS and CDR2 YFSETQ. The DNA for the CDR3 is TGCGCCAGCAGCCTTAGCGGGGGCCCTTACAATGAGCAGTTCTTC. This codes for CASSLSGGPYNEQFF.

The J gene is TRBJ2-5, the V gene TRBV5-4, with TRBD2 matching 7 bases. Germline CDR1 reads SGHNT; CDR2 reads YYREEE (reference sequence). The CDR3 has 15 residues. V was pared by 0 bases and J by 7 bases, with 9 bases of the junction left unmatched. The CDR3 here is CASSLAVAGGGTQYF. DNA for the CDR3: TGTGCCAGCAGCTTGGCAGTAGCGGGCGGGGGGACCCAGTACTTC.

In its sample, this clone was seen once. The chain joins TRBV7-2 to TRBJ1-1; D is possibly TRBD1 (5 bases). The CDR3 is made up of 17 amino acids. Germline V CDR1 and CDR2: SGHTA, FQGNSA. Trimming took 4 bases from V and 4 from J, leaving 22 bases between them. Here the CDR3 reads CASSSGFRQGRATEAFF. CDR3 DNA sequence: TGTGCCAGCAGCTCCGGGTTTAGGCAGGGAAGGGCCACTGAAGCTTTCTTT. Supplemented by reference TRBV7-2 and TRBJ1-1, the full variable domain reads GAGVSQSPSNKVTEKGKDVELRCDPISGHTALYWYRQSLGQGLEFLIYFQGNSAPDKSGLPSDRFSAERTGGSVSTLTIQRTQQEDSAVYLCASSSGFRQGRATEAFFGQGTRLTVV.

The CDR3 sequence: CASSEQGLSYEQYF. CDR3 DNA: TGTGCCAGCAGCGAACAGGGGCTCTCCTACGAGCAGTACTTC. This chain uses TRBV7-9 with TRBJ2-7, with 7 bases aligning to TRBD1. This CDR3 has 14 residues. The germline V gene encodes CDR1 SEHNR and CDR2 FQNEAQ (reference sequence). The junction had 4 bases not matched to a gene; V was cut back by 5 bases and J by 0 bases.

This clone was seen a single time. The chain carries TRBV11-2 and TRBJ2-3, with D possibly TRBD1 on 6 matching bases. The CDR3 contains 15 residues. Germline CDR1 reads SGHAT; CDR2 reads FQNNGV. V was pared by 5 bases and J by 1 base, with 13 bases between. CDR3 residues: CASSRRDTRTDTQYF. DNA of the CDR3: TGTGCCAGCAGCCGCCGGGACACCCGCACAGATACGCAGTATTTT.

CDR3 loop: CASRLAGGPHEQFF. CDR3 in DNA: TGTGCCAGCAGGCTAGCGGGGGGGCCCCATGAGCAGTTCTTC. The J gene is TRBJ2-1, the V gene TRBV2, with TRBD2 matching 12 bases. From germline, CDR1 is SNHLY and CDR2 FYNNEI. The CDR3 is 14 residues long. V lost 6 bases and J lost 8; bases outside the gene matches: 5.

The sample holds a few counts of this clone. The genes are TRBV5-4 and TRBJ2-1, with a possible D match to TRBD1 (5 bases). This CDR3 is built from 14 residues. With 4 bases removed from V and 8 bases from J, the gap between germline ends came to 16 bases. The germline V gene has CDR1 SGHNT and CDR2 YYREEE (reference sequence). CDR3 bases: TGTGCCAGCAGCCGACAGACACTCGTCGATGAGCAGTTCTTC. It encodes CASSRQTLVDEQFF.

The chain is built from TRBV5-4 and TRBJ1-2, with 7 bases lining up with TRBD1. V trimming: 4 bases; J trimming: 5 bases; junction bases outside the gene matches: 17. The germline gives CDR1 SGHNT, CDR2 YYREEE (reference sequence). This CDR3 contains 17 residues. CDR3 in amino acids: CASSLGPYRGSRYGYTF. The DNA for the CDR3 is TGTGCCAGCAGCCTTGGGCCCTACAGGGGATCTAGGTATGGCTACACCTTC.

This clone was detected a few times. The chain has TRBV19 and TRBJ2-2, with D tentatively TRBD1 (6 bases). The germline CDR1 and CDR2 sequences are LNHDA and SQIVND (reference sequence). There are 14 residues in the CDR3. The V and J ends lost 5 bases and 5 bases respectively, with 12 bases between them. The CDR3 region is CASSVQGGTGELFF. DNA of the CDR3: TGTGCCAGTAGTGTACAGGGTGGTACCGGGGAGCTGTTTTTT.

This chain connects TRBV4-3 to TRBJ2-6; 7 positions agree with TRBD1. This CDR3 is 15 amino acids long. V lost 3 bases and J lost 2; bases outside the gene matches: 1. CDR1 and CDR2 (germline): LGHNA, YSLEER. Here the CDR3 DNA reads TGCGCCAGCAGCCACGGGACAGCTGGGGCCAACGTCCTGACTTTC. Encoded protein: CASSHGTAGANVLTF.